This T cell receptor (beta chain) was captured in a study of T cell clonality in common variable immunodeficiency (dated by TCRdb to the mid-2010s). On the study overall, not on this receptor specifically: CVID TCRbeta sequences were reported to have fewer deletions and N-nucleotide insertions and to lack highly modified clones with 13 or more V deletions. Despite equal DNA input, controls averaged about 81,820 unique sequences per sample versus roughly 32,000 in CVID samples. Increased TCRbeta clonality was found in CVID subjects compared with healthy controls (t-test p = 0.018), with the increase being most characteristic of about a third of subjects. It was noted by the authors that sequencing of the repertoires of T cell subpopulations would be needed to clarify the cause of the increased clonality in CVID. Correlations of repertoire features with clinical complications were constrained by heterogeneity among patients within the CVID cohort. CVID subjects shared fewer TCRbeta clones with each other than healthy controls did (p < 0.0001).

From the germline V gene, CDR1 is ENHRY and CDR2 is SYGVKD. The V end gives up 6 bases and the J end 8 bases, leaving 14 bases in the junction not matched to a gene. The CDR3 starts with the cysteine, ends with the phenylalanine, and has 16 residues. The 39 bases shown cover part of the CDR3, and their frame starts at base 1. CVID samples and control samples contributed equivalent amounts of genomic DNA as sequencing input. For every sample, a 60 bp segment covering the rearranged TCRbeta CDR3 region was amplified and then sequenced. The immunoSEQ assay, a bias-corrected multiplex PCR combined with high-throughput sequencing, was used for TCRbeta amplification. The authors' analysis ran thus. Every unique nucleotide sequence counted as a clone and was annotated with V, D and J genes, copy number and frequency. Sequences were labeled productive if in frame, and non-productive if out of frame or containing stop codons. As previously described, clonality was calculated on the basis of Shannon's entropy. Mean CDR3 Kyte-Doolittle hydropathy was derived from the predicted amino acid sequences of productive clones. Using the R hclust function, scaled V gene usage was clustered hierarchically with Manhattan distance and complete linkage. Sharing of clones by CDR3 amino acid sequence was evaluated by resampling 12 repertoires per group over 100 rounds. Repertoires were searched for 60 to 80 published EBV-specific and 200 to 300 published CMV-specific TCRbeta sequences. Analysis left out two CVID samples that produced under 10,000 sequences, so 35 to 50 CVID repertoires remained. As stored in TCRdb, this immuneACCESS dataset retains in-frame rearrangements with V and J assigned. A fraction of the clones does not appear; measured against another copy, unresolved V genes explain less than half of the discrepancy, and the remainder lacks a known reason. The V and J calls and clone size are taken from that table; D and trimming were inferred from the DNA. The table for this sample lists tens of thousands of clones, none of them counted only once. Together, the top ten hold 2% to 2.5% of the sample.

Predominantly Caucasian heritage was noted among both the CVID patients and the healthy controls. Heparinized peripheral whole blood samples of about 4.5 to 9 ml were collected from each donor. Genomic DNA from adults with common variable immune deficiency (CVID) and from healthy adult controls was used to sequence TCRbeta CDR3 repertoires. The control group was made up of roughly 22 healthy adult volunteers (10 male and roughly 12 female) whose ages ranged from roughly 23 to 70 years, with a mean age of about 35. To isolate peripheral blood mononuclear cells, diluted blood was subjected to density centrifugation over Hypaque 1077 or Ficoll-Paque. Genomic DNA was extracted from unsorted mononuclear cells by Qiagen column purification or by a centrifugation-based method. This clone was seen at least ten times. This clone's antigen is unknown. The read falls 3 residues short of the CDR3 end, and the missing part is taken from the germline J gene.

The TCR was taken from a person between 18 and 75 years old in good health. The chain employs TRBV10-3 and TRBJ2-2; 8 bases in between match TRBD2. Sequencing was done on a sample of peripheral blood mononuclear cells. The CDR3 has the sequence CAIREVAGGRSGELFF. CDR3 DNA, as far as it was read: TGTGCCATCAGGGAGGTCGCGGGGGGCCGGAGTGGGGAG.